One and the same sample provided the 21 T cell receptor beta chains below, sequenced in a study of T cell responses to AZD1222 COVID-19 vaccine. Measured with immunoSEQ multiplex PCR; TCRdb has only the in-frame clones, and not every one. The profile shows about 120,000 clones, about 85% of them singletons. This specimen consisted of peripheral blood, obtained 28 days after the second AZD1222 dose. The receptor set was obtained from an adult who received the AZD1222 COVID-19 vaccine.

This clone turned up a few times. The V and J genes are TRBV6-5 and TRBJ1-1; the match to TRBD1 covers 7 bases. The trim removed 4 bases at V and 2 bases at J, leaving 4 bases unmatched. The germline gives CDR1 MNHEY, CDR2 SVGAGI. This CDR3 contains 14 residues. CDR3 sequence (DNA): TGTGCCAGCAGTTTCCGACAGGGAAACACTGAAGCTTTCTTT. Translating it yields CASSFRQGNTEAFF.

The genes are TRBV13 and TRBJ2-3; D is undetermined. Trimming took 3 bases from V and 8 from J, leaving 9 bases between them. The V gene's germline CDR1 is PRHDT and CDR2 FYEKMQ (reference sequence). This CDR3 has 12 amino acids. CDR3 coding DNA: TGTGCCAGCAGCTTGCTTGTCGGTACGCAGTATTTT. Amino acid sequence: CASSLLVGTQYF. Together with reference TRBV13 and TRBJ2-3, the CDR3 gives the full variable domain: AAGVIQSPRHLIKEKRETATLKCYPIPRHDTVYWYQQGPGQDPQFLISFYEKMQSDKGSIPDRFSAQQFSDYHSELNMSSLELGDSALYFCASSLLVGTQYFGPGTRLTVL.

The chain carries TRBV10-3 and TRBJ1-2; D ambiguous. The V gene's germline CDR1 is ENHRY and CDR2 SYGVKD. This CDR3 has 14 amino acids. V was pared by 0 bases and J by 2 bases, with 7 bases between. CDR3: CAISESTGNYGYTF. DNA for the CDR3: TGTGCCATCAGTGAGTCGACTGGGAACTATGGCTACACCTTC.

This clone occurred once. The chain has TRBV19 and TRBJ1-1; D possibly corresponds to TRBD1 (6 bases). This CDR3 is 13 amino acids long. Germline CDR1 LNHDA, CDR2 SQIVND (reference sequence). Trimming took 6 bases from V and 4 from J, leaving 12 bases between them. The CDR3 spells CASRDTGSTEAFF. CDR3 DNA: TGTGCCAGTAGGGATACAGGGAGCACTGAAGCTTTCTTT. Using reference TRBV19 and TRBJ1-1 for the parts outside the CDR3, the full variable domain is DGGITQSPKYLFRKEGQNVTLSCEQNLNHDAMYWYRQDPGQGLRLIYYSQIVNDFQKGDIAEGYSVSREKKESFPLTVTSAQKNPTAFYLCASRDTGSTEAFFGQGTRLTVV.

This clone was detected a few times. The chain uses TRBV7-6 and TRBJ1-5; unclear D gene. The CDR3 is made up of 15 amino acids. Looked up from germline, CDR1 is SGHVS and CDR2 is FNYEAQ. V shed 1 base and J shed 3 bases, with 10 bases lying between them. CDR3: CASSLEPGFNQPQHF. The CDR3 nucleotides are TGTGCCAGCAGCTTAGAACCTGGTTTCAATCAGCCCCAGCATTTT.

The chain recombines TRBV7-2 with TRBJ1-2; possible D gene TRBD1, 6 bases. CDR3 size: 15 residues. V lost 1 base and J lost 4, with 13 bases in between. Germline values: CDR1 SGHTA, CDR2 FQGNSA. CDR3 coding DNA: TGTGCCAGCAGCTTAGGGGGCAGGGGAAGCTATGGCTACACCTTC. It is translated as CASSLGGRGSYGYTF.

V and J are TRBV5-1 and TRBJ1-4; the match to TRBD1 covers 7 bases. V was clipped by 0 bases and J by 7 bases; unmatched bases: 6. The germline V gene has CDR1 SGHRS and CDR2 YFSETQ. The CDR3 is 15 amino acids. The CDR3 loop is CASSLADRVGEKLFF. DNA for the CDR3: TGCGCCAGCAGCTTGGCCGACAGGGTCGGTGAAAAACTGTTTTTT.

The J gene is TRBJ1-4, the V gene TRBV23-1; D not certain. TRBV23-1 is an open reading frame whose function is uncertain. The CDR3 runs to 19 residues. The V and J ends lost 4 bases and 3 bases respectively, with 24 bases between them. The CDR3 DNA follows: TGCGCCAGCAGTCCAACACGAACCCGACATCCTCCCCCTAATGAAAAACTGTTTTTT. The encoded protein is CASSPTRTRHPPPNEKLFF.

The chain joins TRBV24-1 to TRBJ1-4, with D maybe TRBD1 (6 bases). CDR1 is KGHDR and CDR2 is SFDVKD in the germline V gene. CDR3 length: 19 residues. The ends were cut back, 9 bases at V and 0 bases at J, with 25 bases in the middle. This CDR3 reads CATPSDGNREGATNEKLFF. Here the CDR3 DNA reads TGTGCCACCCCCTCTGACGGTAACAGGGAGGGCGCAACTAATGAAAAACTGTTTTTT.

DNA for the CDR3: TGTGCCAGTAGTATCTCCCAGAATAATTCACCCCTCCACTTT. Its translation is CASSISQNNSPLHF. V and J are TRBV19 and TRBJ1-6; D unclear. From germline, CDR1 is LNHDA and CDR2 SQIVND (reference sequence). V was cut by 3 bases and J by 5 bases, with 8 bases left in between. The length of the CDR3 is 14 residues.

This sequence joins TRBV6-4 and TRBJ1-2; D not certain. Germline-derived CDR1 and CDR2 are MRHNA and SNTAGT. The ends were cut back, 4 bases at V and 8 bases at J, with 14 bases in the middle. The CDR3 has 13 amino acids. In nucleotides, the CDR3 is TGTGCCAGCAGTGTAGATGGTCTCGGGGGCTACACCTTC. Translating it yields CASSVDGLGGYTF.

V usage is TRBV7-2 and J usage is TRBJ1-5; no definite D call. From germline, CDR1 is SGHTA and CDR2 FQGNSA. Trimming removed 4 bases at V and 5 bases at J, with 12 bases between. The CDR3 runs to 14 residues. This CDR3 is CASSSVTGDQPQHF. Here the CDR3 DNA reads TGTGCCAGCAGCTCCGTGACCGGAGATCAGCCCCAGCATTTT.

This chain uses TRBV6-2 or TRBV6-3 with TRBJ1-1, with no clear D. Trimming pared 5 bases from V and 1 base from J, leaving 8 bases between. The CDR3 is 13 amino acids. Germline values: CDR1 MNHEY, CDR2 SVGEGT. The DNA for the CDR3 is TGTGCCAGCAGTATGCCGGGGAACACTGAAGCTTTCTTT. This encodes CASSMPGNTEAFF.

The J gene is TRBJ2-3, the V gene TRBV15, with no clear D. The CDR3 length is 13 residues. Germline V gene data show CDR1 as LNHNV and CDR2 as YYDKDF (reference sequence). V lost 3 bases to trimming and J lost 3 bases, with 7 bases between them. The CDR3 loop reads CATSSFTTDTQYF. In nucleotides, the CDR3 is TGTGCCACCAGCAGTTTTACTACAGATACGCAGTATTTT.

This rearrangement joins TRBV5-1 to TRBJ1-1; weak D call: TRBD1 (5 bases). V was cut by 0 bases and J by 6 bases, with 12 bases left in between. The CDR3 consists of 14 residues. Germline CDR1 and CDR2: SGHRS and YFSETQ. The CDR3 DNA sequence: TGCGCCAGCAGCTTGGGTCCCAGGGAGGCTGAAGCTTTCTTT. Residues: CASSLGPREAEAFF. The full variable domain, rest sourced from reference TRBV5-1 and TRBJ1-1, is KAGVTQTPRYLIKTRGQQVTLSCSPISGHRSVSWYQQTPGQGLQFLFEYFSETQRNKGNFPGRFSGRQFSNSRSEMNVSTLELGDSALYLCASSLGPREAEAFFGQGTRLTVV.

The chain couples TRBV5-1 to TRBJ1-1, with a weak D call TRBD1 (6 bases). The V end lost 2 bases, the J end lost 4 bases, and 12 bases lay between the germline ends. Germline CDR1 is SGHRS and CDR2 is YFSETQ. This CDR3 is built from 14 residues. In DNA form, the CDR3 reads TGCGCCAGCAGCTTAACAGGGCACTTCACTGAAGCTTTCTTT. Its protein is CASSLTGHFTEAFF.

The chain couples TRBV29-1 to TRBJ1-2; D possibly corresponds to TRBD1 (5 bases). CDR1 and CDR2 from the germline V gene are SQVTM and ANQGSEA. V was clipped by 6 bases and J by 10 bases, with 18 bases between them. CDR3 length: 12 residues. CDR3 sequence (DNA): TGCAGCGTGGGGGACCTAAACCGGGTCTACACCTTC. Translation gives CSVGDLNRVYTF.

The rearrangement joins TRBV5-6 to TRBJ2-7; maybe TRBD1 (5 bases). The CDR3 totals 14 residues. Germline V gene lookup returns CDR1 SGHDT and CDR2 YYEEEE. Trimming stripped 3 bases from V and 0 bases from J, with 10 bases between. In DNA, the CDR3 is TGTGCCAGCAGCTCGACAGTTCTCTCCTACGAGCAGTACTTC. Protein sequence: CASSSTVLSYEQYF.

V usage is TRBV24-1 and J usage is TRBJ1-2; no definite D call. Between the trimmed V and J ends, which lost 7 bases and 4 bases, there was a span of 9 bases. The CDR3 covers 12 residues. The germline CDR1 and CDR2 sequences are KGHDR and SFDVKD. The chain's CDR3 is CATSPDGYGYTF. The DNA of the CDR3 is TGTGCCACCAGCCCCGACGGCTATGGCTACACCTTC.

This rearrangement joins TRBV2 to TRBJ1-4; D may be TRBD1 (5 bases). V gave up 2 bases and J gave up 5 bases, with 12 bases separating them. The CDR3 covers 15 residues. Germline V CDR1 and CDR2: SNHLY, FYNNEI. CDR3 coding DNA: TGTGCCAGCAGTGAATTGCGGGGGGAAAATGAAAAACTGTTTTTT. This encodes CASSELRGENEKLFF.

CDR3 loop: CASSVGRVSDTQYF. The DNA of the CDR3 is TGTGCCAGCAGTGTGGGGCGGGTCTCAGATACGCAGTATTTT. This chain connects TRBV2 to TRBJ2-3; D could derive from TRBD1 or TRBD2 (5 bases each). V was shortened by 4 bases and J by 4 bases, with 12 bases between the two germline ends. Looked up from germline, CDR1 is SNHLY and CDR2 is FYNNEI. The CDR3 is 14 residues long.